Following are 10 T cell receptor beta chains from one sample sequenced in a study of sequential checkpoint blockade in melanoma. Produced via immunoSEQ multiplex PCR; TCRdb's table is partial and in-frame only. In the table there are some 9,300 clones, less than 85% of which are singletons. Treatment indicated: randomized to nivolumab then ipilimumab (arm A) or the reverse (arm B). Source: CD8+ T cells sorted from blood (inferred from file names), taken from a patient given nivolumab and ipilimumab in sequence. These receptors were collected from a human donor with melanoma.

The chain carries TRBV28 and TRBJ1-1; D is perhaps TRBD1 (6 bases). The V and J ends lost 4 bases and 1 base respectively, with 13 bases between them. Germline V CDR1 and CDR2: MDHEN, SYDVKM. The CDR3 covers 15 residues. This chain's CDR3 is CASSSTGKSNTEAFF. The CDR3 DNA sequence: TGTGCCAGCAGTTCAACAGGGAAATCGAACACTGAAGCTTTCTTT.

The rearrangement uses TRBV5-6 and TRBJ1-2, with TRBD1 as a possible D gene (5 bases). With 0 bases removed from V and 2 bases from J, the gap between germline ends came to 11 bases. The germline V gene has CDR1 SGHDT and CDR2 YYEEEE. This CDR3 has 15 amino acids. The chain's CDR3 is CASSLGQYQNYGYTF. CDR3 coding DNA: TGTGCCAGCAGCTTGGGACAGTACCAGAACTATGGCTACACCTTC.

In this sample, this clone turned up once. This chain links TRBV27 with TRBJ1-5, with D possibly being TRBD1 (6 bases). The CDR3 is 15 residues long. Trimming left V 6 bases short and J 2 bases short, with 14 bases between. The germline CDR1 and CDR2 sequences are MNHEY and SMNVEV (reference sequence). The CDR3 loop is CASSPRGEGNQPQHF. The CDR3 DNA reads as TGTGCCAGCAGCCCCAGGGGAGAGGGCAATCAGCCCCAGCATTTT.

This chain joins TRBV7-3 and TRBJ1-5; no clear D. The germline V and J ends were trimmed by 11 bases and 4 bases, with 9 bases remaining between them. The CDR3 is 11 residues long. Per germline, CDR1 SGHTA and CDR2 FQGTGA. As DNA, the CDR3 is TGTGCCCCGTACGGGAATCAGCCCCAGCATTTT. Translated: CAPYGNQPQHF.

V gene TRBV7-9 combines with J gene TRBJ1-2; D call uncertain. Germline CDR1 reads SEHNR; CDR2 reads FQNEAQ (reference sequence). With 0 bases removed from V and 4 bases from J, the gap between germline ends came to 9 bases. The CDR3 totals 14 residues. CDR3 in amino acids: CASSLAPTAYGYTF. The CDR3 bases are TGTGCCAGCAGCTTAGCGCCTACCGCCTATGGCTACACCTTC.

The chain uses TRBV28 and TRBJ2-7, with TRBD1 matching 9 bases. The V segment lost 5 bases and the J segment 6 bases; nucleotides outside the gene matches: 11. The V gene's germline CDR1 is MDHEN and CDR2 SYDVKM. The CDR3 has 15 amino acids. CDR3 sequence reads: CASSPPGQGLSEQYF. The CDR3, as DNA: TGTGCCAGCAGTCCCCCGGGACAGGGTTTAAGCGAGCAGTACTTC.

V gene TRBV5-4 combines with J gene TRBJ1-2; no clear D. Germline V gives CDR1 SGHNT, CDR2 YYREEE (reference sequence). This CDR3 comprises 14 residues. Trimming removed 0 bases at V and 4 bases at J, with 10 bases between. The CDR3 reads CASSLAEGIYGYTF. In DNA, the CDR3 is TGTGCCAGCAGCTTGGCGGAGGGAATCTATGGCTACACCTTC.

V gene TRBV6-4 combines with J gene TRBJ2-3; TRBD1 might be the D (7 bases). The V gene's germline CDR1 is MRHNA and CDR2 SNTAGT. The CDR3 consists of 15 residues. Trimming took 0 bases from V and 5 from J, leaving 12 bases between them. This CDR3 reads CASSDSTQGGDTQYF. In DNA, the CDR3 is TGTGCCAGCAGTGACTCAACCCAGGGGGGAGATACGCAGTATTTT.

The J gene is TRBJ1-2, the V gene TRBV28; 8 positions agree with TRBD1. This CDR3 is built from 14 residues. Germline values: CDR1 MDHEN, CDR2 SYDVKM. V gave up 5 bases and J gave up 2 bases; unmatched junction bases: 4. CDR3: CASSPQGGNYGYTF. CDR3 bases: TGTGCCAGCAGTCCACAGGGGGGGAACTATGGCTACACCTTC.

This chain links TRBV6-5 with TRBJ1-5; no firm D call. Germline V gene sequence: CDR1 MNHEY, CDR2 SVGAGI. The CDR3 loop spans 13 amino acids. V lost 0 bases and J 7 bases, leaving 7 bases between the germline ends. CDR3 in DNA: TGTGCCAGCAGTTACTCGCAGGCACAGCCCCAGCATTTT. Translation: CASSYSQAQPQHF.